This T cell receptor (beta chain) came from a study of vaccination effects on CD4 cells after COVID-19. Sequencing was performed with immunoSEQ multiplex PCR; in TCRdb, only in-frame clones are kept and a portion is missing. The sample shows 40,000 to 50,000 clones, around three quarters of them seen only once. Antigen-specific CD4+ T cells expanded by the ViraFEST assay with viral peptide pools were then sequenced. Isolating CD4+ T cells followed ten to eleven days of culture. Participants were vaccinated with two doses of either the BNT162b2 or mRNA-1273 vaccine. Germline-derived CDR1 and CDR2 are SGHRS and YFSETQ. The V end was cut by 0 bases, the J end by 7 bases, with 17 bases between. CDR3 length equals 16 residues. Concerning this clone: Its antigen is undetermined.

This chain links TRBV5-1 with TRBJ1-5; possibly TRBD1 for D (6 bases). This clonotype was sampled from a human donor who received a COVID-19 vaccine. The sample was CD4+ T cells from PBMCs cultured with HCoV-OC43 spike peptides, taken after COVID-19 vaccination. The sample's subset: HCoV-OC43 spike overlapping peptide pool stimulation. CDR3 region: CASSLGGQGSGQPQHF. CDR3 bases: TGCGCCAGCAGCTTGGGGGGGCAGGGGAGTGGGCAGCCCCAGCATTTT.